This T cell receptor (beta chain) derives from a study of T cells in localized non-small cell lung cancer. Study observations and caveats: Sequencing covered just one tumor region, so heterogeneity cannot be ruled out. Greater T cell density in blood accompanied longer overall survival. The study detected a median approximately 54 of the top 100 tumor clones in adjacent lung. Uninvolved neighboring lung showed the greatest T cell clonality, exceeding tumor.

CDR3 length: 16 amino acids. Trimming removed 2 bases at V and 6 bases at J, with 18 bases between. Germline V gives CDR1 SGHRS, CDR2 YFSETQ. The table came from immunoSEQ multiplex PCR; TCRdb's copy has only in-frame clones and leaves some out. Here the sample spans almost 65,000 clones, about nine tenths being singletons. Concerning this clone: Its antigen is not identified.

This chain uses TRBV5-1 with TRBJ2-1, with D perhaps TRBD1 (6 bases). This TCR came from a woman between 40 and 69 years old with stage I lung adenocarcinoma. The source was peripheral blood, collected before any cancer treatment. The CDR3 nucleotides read TGCGCCAGCAGCTTTGCCTCGGGACAAGTAATCAATGAGCAGTTCTTC. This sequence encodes CASSFASGQVINEQFF.